This T cell receptor (beta chain) emerged from a study of control samples from healthy donors and cancer patients (dated by TCRdb to 2018 to 2021). The library was made by the immunoSEQ multiplex PCR assay. The source is immuneACCESS, and TCRdb retained only in-frame sequences with V and J called. Part of the clones is not carried over; for the studies checked, unresolved V genes explain less than half of this, and the remainder is unexplained. Present in this sample are roughly 130,000 clones, 70% to 90% of which were seen just once. About 3.4% of the sample comes from the top ten. Per the germline V gene (reference sequence), LGHDT is the CDR1 and YNNKEL is the CDR2. CDR3 length: 16 amino acids, cysteine to phenylalanine. Only the CDR3 portion is preserved as DNA: 48 bases, with reading frame beginning at the first base. The junction shows trimming of 6 bases on V and 2 bases on J, plus 16 bases between the germline ends.

Turning to this clone: This receptor's antigen is unknown. Per-base qualities were not stored, and no clone one base away is much larger.

Material for sequencing was blood. The rearranged segments are TRBV3-1 (or the pseudogene TRBV3-2) and TRBJ2-2; the D gene is possibly TRBD1, with 5 bases matching. This clonotype was obtained from a man in his forties or fifties in good health. The base sequence is TGTGCCAGCAGAGAAAGGACAAGCCGAAACACCGGGGAGCTGTTTTTT. Its coded protein is CASRERTSRNTGELFF.